A selection of T cell receptor beta chains follows, all from one sample in a study of T-cell reconstitution after alpha-beta-depleted transplantation in children. TCRdb re-called the PCR reads through MiXCR, storing one row per CDR3 protein. The sample has some 300,000 distinct CDR3 sequences, over 9% seen once; the top ten hold 7.5%. The starting material was PBMCs, obtained before TCRalphabeta/CD19-depleted stem cell transplant. The receptors were sampled from a boy less than two years old with acute myeloid leukemia, due to receive a stem cell transplant. The CDR3 runs from the conserved cysteine through the conserved F or W. The D gene is left open where the match is weak. Expanded clones are given a class, and other clones once, few, many or no size at all.

TRBV10-3,TRBJ2-3,many,12,.,TGTGCCATCAATTCTGGCGGAGATACGCAGTATTTT,CAINSGGDTQYF
TRBV9,TRBJ2-1,many,16,TRBD2,TGTGCCAGCAGCGTACCGACTAGCGGGGTAAACAATGAGCAGTTCTTC,CASSVPTSGVNNEQFF
TRBV18,TRBJ2-7,many,16,.,TGTGCCAGCTCACCTATACCATCTCGATTCGCCTACGAGCAGTACTTC,CASSPIPSRFAYEQYF
TRBV5-1,TRBJ2-3,many,15,TRBD1,TGCGCCAGCAGCTTGGATGGACAGGGGCCAGATACGCAGTATTTT,CASSLDGQGPDTQYF
TRBV5-1,TRBJ2-7,many,15,.,TGCGCCAGCAGCTTGGCGCAGGGGGGGCCCTACGAGCAGTACTTC,CASSLAQGGPYEQYF
TRBV5-1,TRBJ1-1,.,17,.,TGCGCCAGCAGCGAGAGTCCCGGGGCAGGCGTGAACACTGAAGCTTACTTT,CASSESPGAGVNTEAYF
TRBV4-2,TRBJ2-7,many,15,.,TGTGCCAGCAGCCATGGCGACAGGAGCTCCTACGAGCAGTACTTC,CASSHGDRSSYEQYF
TRBV19,TRBJ2-3,.,14,.,TGTGCCAGTAGTATTGTTGGGATTCGGGATACGCAGTATTTT,CASSIVGIRDTQYF
TRBV7-6,TRBJ2-1,many,12,.,TGTGCCAGCAGCTCCTGGGGCCGTGAGCAGTTCTTC,CASSSWGREQFF
TRBV12-3/TRBV12-4,TRBJ1-5,.,18,.,TGTGCCAGCAGTTTAGCCCCCGCAGGGCCAGGCAGCAATCAGCCCCAGCATTTT,CASSLAPAGPGSNQPQHF
TRBV9,TRBJ2-7,many,14,.,TGTGCCAGCAGCGTTGGCGAGATCTCCTACGAGCAGTACTTC,CASSVGEISYEQYF
TRBV7-9,TRBJ2-7,few,13,.,TGTGCCAGCAGCTTATCGGCAGACTACGAGCAGTACTTC,CASSLSADYEQYF
TRBV7-2,TRBJ2-3,many,16,TRBD1,TGTGCCAGCAGGATCCTGACAGGGGTCCCTCTCGGTACGCAGTATTTT,CASRILTGVPLGTQYF
TRBV7-8,TRBJ1-5,many,15,TRBD1,TGTGCCAGCAGCCCCCGGGACAGGGTCGATCAGCCCCAGCATTTT,CASSPRDRVDQPQHF
TRBV7-3,TRBJ2-1,many,12,.,TGTGCCAGCAGCTTATTCTCCAATGAGCAGTTCTTC,CASSLFSNEQFF
TRBV28,TRBJ2-3,few,16,TRBD2,TGTGCCAGCAGTTTAATTAGCGGGAGAACAAGGGATACGCAGTATTTT,CASSLISGRTRDTQYF
TRBV11-2,TRBJ1-6,few,18,TRBD1,TGTGCCAGCAGCTTAAAAGGACAGGGGAGCTCCTATAATTCACCCCTCCACTTT,CASSLKGQGSSYNSPLHF
TRBV7-9,TRBJ2-4,many,13,.,TGTGCCAGCAGTCTCCCGGGGGAAAACATTCAGTACTTC,CASSLPGENIQYF
TRBV6-5,TRBJ1-4,many,12,.,TGTGCCAGTGCCGGGGGAGGGGAAAAACTGTTTTTT,CASAGGGEKLFF
TRBV7-3,TRBJ2-3,many,14,TRBD1,TGTGCCAGCAGCTTAGACAGGGTGACAGATACGCAGTATTTT,CASSLDRVTDTQYF
TRBV28,TRBJ2-3,few,12,.,TGTGCCAGCAGTTTATCGAAAACGGGTTGGGCTTTT,CASSLSKTGWAF
TRBV24-1,TRBJ2-7,.,16,TRBD1,TGTGCCACCAGTGATTTAGGGACAGGGATCGGATACGAGCAGTACTTC,CATSDLGTGIGYEQYF
TRBV6-5,TRBJ1-2,many,13,.,TGTGCCAGCAGTTTACGGGGGGGGCTTGGCTACACCTTC,CASSLRGGLGYTF
TRBV20-1,TRBJ1-2,many,14,.,TGCAGTGCTAGACGGCAGGGGAGCCCCTATGGCTACACCTTC,CSARRQGSPYGYTF
TRBV2,TRBJ2-2,many,15,TRBD2,TGTGCCAGCAGGACGGGACTAGCTAACACCGGGGAGCTGTTTTTT,CASRTGLANTGELFF
TRBV5-1,TRBJ2-2,many,13,.,TGCGCCAGCAGCTGGACTTTCACCGGGGAGCTGTTTTTT,CASSWTFTGELFF
TRBV10-3,TRBJ2-7,many,15,.,TGTGCCACACGACCCCCCAGGACAGACTCCTACGAGCAGTACTTC,CATRPPRTDSYEQYF
TRBV2,TRBJ1-5,.,13,.,TGTGCCAGCACAACAGGTCCCTATCAGCCCCAGCATTTT,CASTTGPYQPQHF
TRBV28,TRBJ2-1,many,15,.,TGTGCCAGCAGTTTAGGGCAGAGTGCCTACAATGAGCAGTTCTTC,CASSLGQSAYNEQFF
TRBV3-1,TRBJ2-4,.,19,TRBD1,TGTGCCATCTGTCCCCGACAGGGGGCCCTCCTTTATACCAAAAACATTCAGTACTTC,CAICPRQGALLYTKNIQYF
TRBV7-3,TRBJ2-5,many,15,.,TGTGCCAGCAGCTTGGCTGGGTCCTCCCAAGAGACCCAGTACTTC,CASSLAGSSQETQYF
TRBV5-6,TRBJ1-1,many,12,.,TGTGCCAGCAGCTTCAGCAGGGTCGAAGCTTTCTTT,CASSFSRVEAFF
TRBV10-3,TRBJ1-1,many,12,.,TGTGCCATTAGGGGTTCGAACACTGAAGCTTTCTTT,CAIRGSNTEAFF
TRBV7-6,TRBJ2-2,many,12,.,TGTGCCAGCAGCGTATTCACCGGGGAGCTGTTTTTT,CASSVFTGELFF
TRBV28,TRBJ1-2,many,12,.,TGTGCCAGCGCGGAGGAGGGGTATGGCTACACCTTC,CASAEEGYGYTF
TRBV7-2,TRBJ1-3,few,13,.,TGTGCCAGCAGCTTAGGGGGGCGAAACACCATATATTTT,CASSLGGRNTIYF
TRBV9,TRBJ2-7,.,14,.,TGTGCCAGCAGCGTAGATGGCTTTCCTAACGAGCAGTACTTC,CASSVDGFPNEQYF
TRBV28,TRBJ2-7,many,18,TRBD2,TGTGCCAGCCAAGGGACGTCTAGCGGGAGAATGGGCCTGGACGAGCAGTACTTC,CASQGTSSGRMGLDEQYF
TRBV20-1,TRBJ1-6,many,13,.,TGCAGTGCTAGAGGGGAGTCGGGTTCACCCCTCCACTTT,CSARGESGSPLHF
TRBV28,TRBJ1-2,many,15,.,TGTGCCAGCAGTTTAGCGGCAGTAAGGGGCTATGGCTACACCTTC,CASSLAAVRGYGYTF
TRBV9,TRBJ2-7,many,15,.,TGTGCCAGCAGCGTAGGGTCGGGGGCGGTTCACGAGCAGTACTTC,CASSVGSGAVHEQYF
TRBV12-3/TRBV12-4,TRBJ1-2,many,13,.,TGTGCCAGCAGTTTCGGCGGTGCGGTAGGCTACACCTTC,CASSFGGAVGYTF
TRBV27,TRBJ2-7,.,13,.,TGTGCCAGCAGTTTTTACGGTAACGACGAGCAGTACTTC,CASSFYGNDEQYF
TRBV5-1,TRBJ1-5,many,13,.,TGCGCCAGCAGCTTGCTGGGGACGGAGCCCCAGCATTTT,CASSLLGTEPQHF
TRBV7-2,TRBJ2-6,many,18,TRBD2,TGTGCCAGCAGCTTAAGGCTAGCGGGGGGCTCTGGGGCCAACGTCCTGACTTTC,CASSLRLAGGSGANVLTF
TRBV5-1,TRBJ2-3,many,16,TRBD2,TGCGCCAGCAGCCAAGGACTAGCGGGGACCGCAGATACGCAGTATTTT,CASSQGLAGTADTQYF
TRBV29-1,TRBJ2-2,many,15,.,TGCAGCGTTGAACGGGACTCCCGAAACGACCGGGAGCTGTTTTTT,CSVERDSRNDRELFF
TRBV4-1,TRBJ2-2,many,17,TRBD1,TGCGCCAGCAGCCGCCAGACAGGGGGGGGTAACACCGGGGAGCTGTTTTTT,CASSRQTGGGNTGELFF
TRBV11-2,TRBJ2-3,many,15,TRBD2,TGTGCCAGCTCAAATAGCGGGAGGGCCACAGATACGCAGTATTTT,CASSNSGRATDTQYF
TRBV29-1,TRBJ2-7,many,13,.,TGCAGCGTTGTGGCAGCGTCCTCCTACGAGCAGTACTTC,CSVVAASSYEQYF
TRBV12-3/TRBV12-4,TRBJ2-7,few,14,TRBD2,TGTGCCAGCAGTCCGGGACTAGCAACCTACGAGCAGTACTTC,CASSPGLATYEQYF
TRBV5-1,TRBJ2-5,many,14,.,TGCGCCAGCAGCCTGGGCCGGGGCGGAGAGACCCAGTACTTC,CASSLGRGGETQYF
TRBV11-2,TRBJ2-1,many,17,.,TGTGCCAGCAGCTACGGCGGAGGCCAAAGCTCCTACAATGAGCAGTTCTTC,CASSYGGGQSSYNEQFF
TRBV24-1,TRBJ2-1,many,16,TRBD2,TGTGCCACCAGTGATTCCGGGACTAGCGGGTTCAATGAGCAGTTCTTC,CATSDSGTSGFNEQFF
TRBV20-1,TRBJ2-7,.,17,.,TGCAGTGCTAGAGAAAGGACTGTTTGGACCGAAGCCTACGAGCAGTACTTC,CSARERTVWTEAYEQYF